These T cell receptor beta chains were read from a single sample in a study of blood T cell repertoires in COVID-19. Clones were sequenced by immunoSEQ multiplex PCR, and TCRdb holds only the in-frame ones, with some missing. The repertoire includes 350,000 to 400,000 clones, around 92% of them detected once, and 3% sits in the top ten. Sequencing was performed on peripheral blood. The receptor source for this set is a woman in her 30s with COVID-19, enrolled during active disease. Each CDR3 is given with its conserved first and last residue. A D gene is named only where the DNA matches it firmly. Only part of the rows carry a size: once, few, many, or a class if the clone is expanded.

CDR3 DNA	CDR3 protein	V gene	J gene	D gene	clone size
TGTGCCAGCAGCAGGCTAGACGGAGGCTATGGCTACACCTTC	CASSRLDGGYGYTF	TRBV7-9	TRBJ1-2	-	few
TGCGCCAGCAGCCGCGATCCCCGGACTAGCGGGGGATTTGTCATTCAGTACTTC	CASSRDPRTSGGFVIQYF	TRBV4-3	TRBJ2-4	TRBD2	-
TGTGCCAGCAGCGTCGGACAGAATGAGCAGTTCTTC	CASSVGQNEQFF	TRBV2	TRBJ2-1	-	-
TGTGCCAGCAGCCAAGAAGGGGGTCGGAGCACAGATACGCAGTATTTT	CASSQEGGRSTDTQYF	TRBV3-1/TRBV3-2	TRBJ2-3	-	-
TGTGCCAGCAGTTCAATCCAAGGGGTCCAAGAGACCCAGTACTTC	CASSSIQGVQETQYF	TRBV28	TRBJ2-5	-	-
TGTGCCAGCAGCCCCCGCGGGCCAGATACGCAGTATTTT	CASSPRGPDTQYF	TRBV7-9	TRBJ2-3	-	many
TGTGCCAGCAGTTTATCGCAGGGCGCTGAAGCTTTCTTT	CASSLSQGAEAFF	TRBV27	TRBJ1-1	-	-
TGTGCCAGCAGCTTTCAAGCGGGCGGGCAGGGCAGCTCCTACGAGCAGTACTTC	CASSFQAGGQGSSYEQYF	TRBV7-8	TRBJ2-7	-	-
TGTGCCAGCAGCTTGATCGCGGGGAACTATGGCTACACCTTC	CASSLIAGNYGYTF	TRBV5-6	TRBJ1-2	-	-
TGTGCCAGCAGCCCCCCGACAGAATTCTACGAGCAGTACTTC	CASSPPTEFYEQYF	TRBV13	TRBJ2-7	-	-
TGTGCCAGCAGCGGCGGGCACACTGAAGCTTTCTTT	CASSGGHTEAFF	TRBV28	TRBJ1-1	-	-
TGTGCCACCAGCACGCGGACAGAGAGCAATCAGCCCCAGCATTTT	CATSTRTESNQPQHF	TRBV15	TRBJ1-5	-	once
TGTGCCAGCAGCTTATCTGGGGAGGCGAATCAGCCCCAGCATTTT	CASSLSGEANQPQHF	TRBV7-9	TRBJ1-5	-	-
TGTGCCAGCATCCGCGGGGTATCCTACAATGAGCAGTTCTTC	CASIRGVSYNEQFF	TRBV7-9	TRBJ2-1	-	-
TGCGCCAGCAGCCCTCTCCAGGGGACTATTAATGAGCAGTTCTTC	CASSPLQGTINEQFF	TRBV4-3	TRBJ2-1	-	once
TGCGCCAGCAGCGGACCGGGACAGGGGATATACAATGAGCAGTTCTTC	CASSGPGQGIYNEQFF	TRBV4-1	TRBJ2-1	TRBD1	-
TGCGCCAGCAGCGCGGGACGGCATAACACCGGGGAGCTGTTTTTT	CASSAGRHNTGELFF	TRBV4-1	TRBJ2-2	-	-
TGTGCCAGCAGGGGGACCCCTAGCGGGAGGAATGAGCAGTTCTTC	CASRGTPSGRNEQFF	TRBV5-4	TRBJ2-1	TRBD2	-
TGTGCCAGCAGCTTAGAGTTACTAGCGGGATCCACAGATACGCAGTATTTT	CASSLELLAGSTDTQYF	TRBV11-3	TRBJ2-3	TRBD2	-
TGCGCCAGCAGCTTGGGTGGCAACAGAGCTATCTATGAGCAGTTCTTC	CASSLGGNRAIYEQFF	TRBV5-1	TRBJ2-1	-	-
TGTGCCACCAGCAGAGAAATGGGCTGGGAGGGTAACTATGGCTACACCTTC	CATSREMGWEGNYGYTF	TRBV15	TRBJ1-2	-	-
TGTGCCAGCACCCTCTGGGCGTTGGGGCGCCGCGGGATCTACAATGAGCAGTTCTTC	CASTLWALGRRGIYNEQFF	TRBV28	TRBJ2-1	-	-
TGTGCCAGCAGCCAAGACATTGGGGGGAGAATGGGGACAGATACGCAGTATTTT	CASSQDIGGRMGTDTQYF	TRBV3-1/TRBV3-2	TRBJ2-3	-	-
TGTGCCAGTGCGCATAAGGGAGAGACGAGATACGAGCAGTACTTC	CASAHKGETRYEQYF	TRBV19	TRBJ2-7	-	-
TGTGCCAGCAGCGAAGGCCCCGGGACAGTCAATGAAAAACTGTTTTTT	CASSEGPGTVNEKLFF	TRBV7-6	TRBJ1-4	TRBD1	-
TGTGCCAGCAGCCCAACAGGCTCCTACGAGCAGTACTTC	CASSPTGSYEQYF	TRBV7-2	TRBJ2-7	-	-
TGTGCCAGCAGCTTAGCGCCTAGGTACGAGCAGTACTTC	CASSLAPRYEQYF	TRBV11-2	TRBJ2-7	-	-
TGTGCCAGCAGCTTCAAGTCGGGGGTATGGGTAGAGAACACTGAAGCTTTCTTT	CASSFKSGVWVENTEAFF	TRBV5-4	TRBJ1-1	-	-